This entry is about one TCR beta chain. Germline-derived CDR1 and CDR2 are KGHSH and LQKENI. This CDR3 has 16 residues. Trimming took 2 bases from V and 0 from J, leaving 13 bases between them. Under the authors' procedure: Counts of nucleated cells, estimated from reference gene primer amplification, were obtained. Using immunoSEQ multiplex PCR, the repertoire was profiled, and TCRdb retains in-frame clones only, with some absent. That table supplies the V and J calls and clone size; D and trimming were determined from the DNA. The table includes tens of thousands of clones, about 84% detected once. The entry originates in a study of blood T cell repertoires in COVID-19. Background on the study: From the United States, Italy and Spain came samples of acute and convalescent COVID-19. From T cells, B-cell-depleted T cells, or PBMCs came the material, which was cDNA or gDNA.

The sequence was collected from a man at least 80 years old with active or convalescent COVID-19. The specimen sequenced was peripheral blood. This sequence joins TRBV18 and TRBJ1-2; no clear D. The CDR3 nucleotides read TGTGCCAGCTCACCAGCAAGCGTCAGAGCTAACTATGGCTACACCTTC. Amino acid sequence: CASSPASVRANYGYTF. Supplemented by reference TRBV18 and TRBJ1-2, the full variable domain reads NAGVMQNPRHLVRRRGQEARLRCSPMKGHSHVYWYRQLPEEGLKFMVYLQKENIIDESGMPKERFSAEFPKEGPSILRIQQVVRGDSAAYFCASSPASVRANYGYTFGSGTRLTVV.